Following are 26 T cell receptor beta chains from one sample sequenced in a study of tumor-infiltrating lymphocytes in primary liver carcinoma. From unsorted bulk tissue weighing roughly 17-31 mg, DNA and RNA were co-extracted. TCR beta cDNA was reverse-transcribed from 500 to 550 ng of total RNA. The reaction used a constant-region primer and ProtoScript II reverse transcriptase. The TCR beta library was amplified through three nested multiplex PCR rounds in a modified ARM-PCR procedure. TRBV1-TRBV30 forward and Cbeta reverse primers drove the first two roughly 10-cycle rounds. TCRdb re-analysed the multiplex PCR reads in MiXCR, keeping a single row per CDR3 protein. In the table there are roughly 120,000 distinct CDR3 sequences, roughly 70% of which are singletons. Specimen: tumor-adjacent normal liver tissue. Receptor source: a woman aged 60-75 years with primary liver carcinoma and hepatitis B virus infection.

CDR3 residues: CASSHGTGNSGNTIYF. The CDR3 region has the DNA TGTGCCAGCTCACACGGGACAGGGAACTCTGGAAACACCATATATTTT. The rearrangement joins TRBV18 to TRBJ1-3, with 9 bases fitting TRBD1. In germline, CDR1 is KGHSH, CDR2 LQKENI. The CDR3 has 16 amino acids. After removal of 4 bases from V and 0 bases from J, the junction contained 4 bases not matched to a gene. Full variable domain (remainder filled in from reference TRBV18 and TRBJ1-3): NAGVMQNPRHLVRRRGQEARLRCSPMKGHSHVYWYRQLPEEGLKFMVYLQKENIIDESGMPKERFSAEFPKEGPSILRIQQVVRGDSAAYFCASSHGTGNSGNTIYFGEGSWLTVV.

As concerns this clonotype: At one end, the junction sequence differs from germline, possibly due to a read error. This chain joins TRBV12-3 or TRBV12-4 and TRBJ2-5; the D gene is possibly TRBD1 (6 bases). The CDR3 consists of 13 residues. The CDR3 region is CSSSLGGQETLYF. The CDR3 DNA sequence: TGTTCCAGCAGTTTAGGGGGACAAGAGACCCTGTACTTC.

This clonotype was seen at least ten times. The chain uses TRBV6-5 and TRBJ1-6; D possibly corresponds to TRBD1 (5 bases). The CDR3 length is 17 residues. CDR1 is MNHEY and CDR2 is SVGAGI in the germline V gene. With 5 bases removed from V and 10 bases from J, the gap between germline ends came to 24 bases. The CDR3 nucleotides read TGTGCCAGCAGTACACCTCCAGCCGGACATGTTGGCTCACCCCTCCACTTT. Encoded protein: CASSTPPAGHVGSPLHF.

This clonotype was counted ten times or more. V gene TRBV5-1 combines with J gene TRBJ1-1, with D tentatively TRBD1 (6 bases). V was trimmed by 2 bases and J by 3 bases, leaving 11 bases between them. In germline, CDR1 is SGHRS, CDR2 YFSETQ. This CDR3 spans 14 amino acids. The chain's CDR3 is CASSFRGRDTEAFF. As DNA, the CDR3 is TGCGCCAGCAGCTTTAGGGGGAGAGACACTGAAGCTTTCTTT.

The chain joins TRBV28 to TRBJ2-7, with D tentatively TRBD1 (5 bases). Germline loops: CDR1 MDHEN, CDR2 SYDVKM. The CDR3 loop spans 15 amino acids. V lost 4 bases to trimming and J lost 3 bases, with 16 bases between them. The CDR3 is CASSSTGSNYYEQYF. The CDR3 DNA sequence: TGTGCCAGCAGTTCAACAGGTTCGAATTACTACGAGCAGTACTTC.

Remarks on this clonotype: The junction departs from germline at one end; a sequencing error may be responsible. This chain links TRBV29-1 with TRBJ2-1; D possibly corresponds to TRBD1 (5 bases). Germline CDR1 and CDR2: SQVTM and ANQGSEA. The CDR3 is 12 amino acids. CDR3 loop: CNVSGAVGEQFF. The CDR3 DNA is TGCAACGTTAGTGGGGCAGTAGGTGAGCAGTTCTTC.

This clonotype was counted between two and nine times. A read error may account for a junction end that differs from germline. The chain uses TRBV2 and TRBJ1-5; possible D gene TRBD1, 5 bases. Germline V CDR1 and CDR2: SNHLY, FYNNEI. CDR3 size: 13 residues. CDR3 DNA: TGTGCCAGCAGAGCGACAGTTGGGGAGCCCCGGCATTTT. It specifies CASRATVGEPRHF.

Concerning this clonotype: Sequence at one end of the junction differs from germline and may be a read error. This chain joins TRBV7-8 and TRBJ1-2; D remains ambiguous. This CDR3 is built from 17 residues. Germline CDR1 reads SGHVS; CDR2 reads FQNEAQ. CDR3 nucleotide sequence: TGTGCCAGCAGCTCTATATCCGGGTGTTTTAAAGACTATGACTACACCTTC. As protein: CASSSISGCFKDYDYTF.

Worth noting for this clonotype: As the CDR3 is not closed by the conserved phenylalanine or tryptophan, this likely results from a read error. The rearrangement uses TRBV11-2 and TRBJ2-7; TRBD2 aligns across 8 bases. Germline values: CDR1 SGHAT, CDR2 FQNNGV. The junction had 13 bases not matched to a gene; V was cut back by 10 bases and J by 2 bases. The CDR3 loop spans 15 amino acids. CDR3 sequence (DNA): TGTGCCAATAGCTTATCTGGGACTAGACCCTACGAGCAGTACTTG. Its translation: CANSLSGTRPYEQYL.

Notes on this clonotype: Here the CDR3 omits its conserved ending phenylalanine or tryptophan, so a read error is the likely source. The genes are TRBV7-9 and TRBJ2-1; a weak D match, TRBD2 (6 bases). Per the germline V gene, CDR1 is SEHNR and CDR2 is FQNEAQ (reference sequence). CDR3 length equals 16 residues. The CDR3 sequence is CARSLAGTPGFDEQFS. The CDR3 DNA follows: TGTGCCAGAAGCTTAGCCGGGACTCCGGGTTTTGATGAGCAGTTCTCC.

A note on this clonotype: Given the absence of the conserved phenylalanine or tryptophan at the CDR3 end, a read error is likely. The chain links TRBV6-1 to TRBJ2-7; D possibly corresponds to TRBD1 (5 bases). The CDR3 has 14 residues. From germline, CDR1 is MNHNS and CDR2 SASEGT. V lost 8 bases, J lost 0 bases, and 14 bases lay in between. CDR3 protein: CASETEVNSYEQYL. The CDR3 coding sequence is TGTGCCAGCGAGACAGAGGTGAACTCCTACGAGCAGTACTTA.

Comment on this clonotype: Relative to the germline gene, one junction end is altered; a read error may explain this. This chain connects TRBV25-1 to TRBJ1-4, with 7 positions matching TRBD1. Germline V gene data show CDR1 as MGHDK and CDR2 as SYGVNS. The CDR3 spans 13 residues. The CDR3 DNA reads as TGTGTCAGCAGTGACAGGGTTGAAGAAAAACTGCTTTTT. It translates to CVSSDRVEEKLLF.

In regard to this clonotype: A read error may account for a junction end that differs from germline. J is TRBJ2-4 and V is TRBV28, with a weak D call TRBD2 (6 bases). This CDR3 spans 13 amino acids. CDR1 MDHEN and CDR2 SYDVKM come from the germline V gene. The CDR3 loop reads CARSWEPGGIQYF. CDR3 nucleotide sequence: TGTGCCAGAAGTTGGGAACCCGGGGGCATTCAGTACTTC.

Turning to this clonotype: The junction departs from the called germline gene at one end, perhaps through a read error. This chain connects TRBV11-3 to TRBJ2-1; 10 positions match TRBD2. Germline V gives CDR1 SGHNT, CDR2 YENEEA. This CDR3 contains 19 residues. CDR3: CVSSLEASGRARSYDEQFF. DNA for the CDR3: TGTGTCAGCAGCTTAGAGGCAAGCGGGAGGGCCCGCTCCTACGATGAGCAGTTCTTC.

This clonotype was counted ten times or more. V gene TRBV12-3 or TRBV12-4 combines with J gene TRBJ1-1; D ambiguous. The V end was cut by 4 bases, the J end by 1 base, with 10 bases between. This CDR3 region has 14 residues. The DNA of the CDR3 is TGTGCCAGCAGTTCCCGGACGGAGAACACTGAAGCTTTCTTT. This encodes CASSSRTENTEAFF.

For this clonotype: A much larger clone lies a single base off, so this may be a read error. The chain combines TRBV5-1 with TRBJ1-1, with D uncertain. The CDR3 totals 17 residues. Trimming left V 0 bases short and J 3 bases short, with 18 bases between. The germline CDR1 and CDR2 sequences are SGHRS and YFSETQ. As DNA, the CDR3 is TGCGCCAGCAGCTTGGATTTGCTCGGGGAATCTGACACTGAAGCTTTCTTT. Amino acids: CASSLDLLGESDTEAFF.

Points on this clonotype: Germline is not matched at one junction end, which may reflect a read error. The chain carries TRBV4-1 and TRBJ1-4; no clear D. The CDR3 spans 14 residues. CDR1 and CDR2 (germline): MGHRA, YSYEKL. In DNA, the CDR3 is TGTGCCAGCAGCCAAGAGGACCAGTATGAAAAACTGTTTTTT. It codes for CASSQEDQYEKLFF.

Points on this clonotype: Being one base from a much bigger clone, this may be a read error. The gene calls are TRBV7-9 and TRBJ2-7; D possibly corresponds to TRBD1 (5 bases). The CDR3 is 12 residues long. Trimming took 8 bases from V and 9 from J, leaving 17 bases between them. CDR1 and CDR2 from the germline V gene are SEHNR and FQNEAQ (reference sequence). The CDR3 here is CASGAAENGQYF. The CDR3 DNA sequence: TGTGCCAGCGGGGCGGCCGAAAACGGGCAGTACTTC. The full variable domain, completed using reference TRBV7-9 and TRBJ2-7, is DTGVSQNPRHKITKRGQNVTFRCDPISEHNRLYWYRQTLGQGPEFLTYFQNEAQLEKSRLLSDRFSAERPKGSFSTLEIQRTEQGDSAMYLCASGAAENGQYFGPGTRLTVT.

Of note for this clonotype: The germline gene is not matched at one end of the junction; a read error may be the cause. The rearrangement uses TRBV11-3 and TRBJ2-1; 8 nucleotides match TRBD1. The V gene's germline CDR1 is SGHNT and CDR2 YENEEA. The CDR3 is made up of 16 amino acids. The CDR3 DNA reads as TGTGCCAGCAGCTTAGACGGACAGGGTGCGGTTGGTGAGCAATTCTTC. Amino acid sequence: CASSLDGQGAVGEQFF.

This clonotype was detected many times. This sequence joins TRBV10-3 and TRBJ2-1; 7 positions agree with TRBD1. The V and J ends lost 5 bases and 1 base, in that order; junction bases with no gene match: 2. The CDR3 is 14 amino acids. CDR1 ENHRY and CDR2 SYGVKD come from the germline V gene. CDR3 bases: TGTGCCATCAGTACGACAGGGTCCTACAATGAGCAGTTCTTC. Translating it yields CAISTTGSYNEQFF.

This clonotype was picked up one time. One end of the junction fails to match germline, which may point to a read error. This chain uses TRBV6-1 with TRBJ2-6; D may be TRBD1 or TRBD2 (5 bases each). Germline V gene data show CDR1 as MNHNS and CDR2 as SASEGT. The CDR3 runs to 15 residues. CDR3 coding DNA: TGTGCCAGCAGTGAAGGGGGCTCCGGGGCCAACCTCCTGACTTTC. Encoded protein: CASSEGGSGANLLTF.

This clonotype was seen ten or more times. The J gene is TRBJ1-1, the V gene TRBV6-5, with TRBD1 matching 8 bases. CDR3 length: 14 amino acids. Germline CDR1 MNHEY, CDR2 SVGAGI. V dropped 2 bases and J dropped 3; count of bases not matched to a gene: 2. The CDR3 DNA reads TGTGCCAGCAGTTACCAGGGGGCGGACACTGAAGCTTTCTTT. Amino acids: CASSYQGADTEAFF.

Note on this clonotype: A read error may account for a junction end that differs from germline. J is TRBJ2-5 and V is TRBV6-2 or TRBV6-3; D not resolved. The CDR3 contains 14 residues. Germline-derived CDR1 and CDR2 are MNHEY and SVGEGT. CDR3 DNA: TGTGTCAGCTGCTACTCGGCTCTCCAAGAGACCCAGTACTTC. The encoded protein is CVSCYSALQETQYF.

In the case of this clonotype: An end of the junction differs from the germline gene, which may be a read error. V is TRBV29-1 and J is TRBJ2-5; D gene ambiguous. The CDR3 loop spans 15 amino acids. Germline CDR1 SQVTM, CDR2 ANQGSEA. The CDR3 reads CSAEGRATKRETQYF. CDR3 nucleotide sequence: TGCAGCGCTGAAGGCAGAGCGACAAAGCGAGAGACCCAGTACTTC. Full variable domain (rest looked up from reference TRBV29-1 and TRBJ2-5): SAVISQKPSRDICQRGTSLTIQCQVDSQVTMMFWYRQQPGQSLTLIATANQGSEATYESGFVIDKFPISRPNLTFSTLTVSNMSPEDSSIYLCSAEGRATKRETQYFGPGTRLLVL.

As for this clonotype: This likely comes from a read error, as the CDR3 has no conserved phenylalanine or tryptophan at its end. V and J are TRBV12-3 or TRBV12-4 and TRBJ1-6; D may be TRBD1 (5 bases). This CDR3 is 16 amino acids long. CDR3 sequence: CAGSLAARAANSPLHY. The DNA of the CDR3 is TGTGCCGGCAGTTTAGCCGCCAGGGCGGCCAATTCACCCCTCCACTAT.

About this clonotype itself: At one of its ends the junction is not consistent with the germline gene, which may arise from a read error. The chain recombines TRBV12-3 or TRBV12-4 with TRBJ2-7; 7 nucleotides agree with TRBD2. The CDR3 sequence is 18 residues long. CDR3 protein: CASSLGDRLAVSFYEQNF. CDR3 nucleotide sequence: TGTGCCAGCAGTTTAGGAGACAGACTAGCAGTGAGCTTCTACGAGCAGAACTTC.